One and the same sample provided the 22 T cell receptor beta chains below, sequenced in a study of T cells in Graves' hyperthyroidism and ophthalmopathy. Amplification targeted TCR beta CDR3 regions from RNA transcripts. HTBI primers were employed in a first-round RT-PCR of the TCR CDR3. Each CDR3 protein is one row after TCRdb ran MiXCR on the multiplex PCR reads. The data hold hundreds of thousands of distinct CDR3 sequences, with roughly 17% observed a single time. Material: blood. These receptors originate from a woman younger than 35 with Graves' ophthalmopathy.

This rearrangement joins TRBV20-1 to TRBJ2-7; D not certain. CDR3 length equals 16 residues. CDR1 DFQATT and CDR2 SNEGSKA come from the germline V gene (reference sequence). Trimming shortened V by 0 bases and J by 0 bases, and 15 bases separated the two germline ends. CDR3 protein: CSARDPAVRSSYEQYF. The CDR3 DNA reads TGCAGTGCTAGAGATCCCGCCGTTAGGAGCTCCTACGAGCAGTACTTC.

This chain joins TRBV7-2 and TRBJ2-7, with 7 bases lining up with TRBD2. The J segment lost 3 bases and the V segment lost 7 bases, leaving 9 bases of the junction unmatched. This CDR3 region has 14 residues. In germline, CDR1 is SGHTA, CDR2 FQGNSA. The CDR3 region is CASTYSGAVYEQYF. The CDR3 DNA is TGTGCCAGCACCTACAGCGGGGCCGTCTACGAGCAGTACTTC.

This clonotype was seen many times. The V gene is TRBV7-3, the J gene TRBJ2-3, with a weak D call TRBD2 (5 bases). Germline lookup yields CDR1 SGHTA and CDR2 FQGTGA. The CDR3 has 14 residues. Trimming removed 0 bases from V and 2 bases from J, with 6 bases in between. CDR3 protein: CASSLTGITDTQYF. The CDR3 coding sequence is TGTGCCAGCAGCTTAACCGGGATCACAGATACGCAGTATTTT. The whole variable domain, remainder taken from reference TRBV7-3 and TRBJ2-3, is GAGVSQTPSNKVTEKGKYVELRCDPISGHTALYWYRQSLGQGPEFLIYFQGTGAADDSGLPNDRFFAVRPEGSVSTLKIQRTERGDSAVYLCASSLTGITDTQYFGPGTRLTVL.

In its sample, this clonotype was seen many times. The J gene is TRBJ2-1, the V gene TRBV13; maybe TRBD1 (7 bases). The CDR3 loop spans 14 amino acids. The germline CDR1 and CDR2 sequences are PRHDT and FYEKMQ (reference sequence). Trimming stripped 1 base from V and 10 bases from J, with 14 bases between. For the CDR3, the DNA is TGTGCCAGCAGCTTAGTTGCAGGGGGGTTAGAGCAGTTCTTC. Translation: CASSLVAGGLEQFF.

The chain recombines TRBV12-3 or TRBV12-4 with TRBJ1-1, with unresolved D. The ends were cut back, 1 base at V and 10 bases at J, with 7 bases in the middle. There are 11 residues in the CDR3. In DNA form, the CDR3 reads TGTGCCAGCAGTTTAGGATGGGGAGCTTTCTTT. It encodes CASSLGWGAFF.

This chain connects TRBV5-8 to TRBJ1-5; 10 bases match TRBD1. The germline CDR1 and CDR2 sequences are SGHTS and YDEGEE. This CDR3 comprises 14 residues. Unmatched junction bases numbered 4, after V lost 4 bases and J lost 6 bases. CDR3 sequence (DNA): TGTGCCAGCAGCGGGACAGGGGTGGTTCAGCCCCAGCATTTT. Amino acids: CASSGTGVVQPQHF.

Many counts were recorded for this clonotype. J is TRBJ2-3 and V is TRBV6-1; D possibly corresponds to TRBD1 (5 bases). The CDR3 runs 11 residues. Germline V CDR1 and CDR2: MNHNS, SASEGT. The V end lost 6 bases, the J end lost 5 bases, and 6 bases lay between the germline ends. CDR3: CASRTEDTQYF. The CDR3 nucleotides read TGTGCCAGCAGGACAGAAGATACGCAGTATTTT.

This clonotype was counted many times. This sequence joins TRBV30 and TRBJ1-6; D not certain. CDR3 size: 11 residues. V was pared by 2 bases and J by 5 bases, with 1 base between. Germline V gives CDR1 GTSNPN, CDR2 SVGIG (reference sequence). The CDR3 DNA follows: TGTGCCTGGAGTAATAATTCACCCCTCCACTTT. It translates to CAWSNNSPLHF.

This clonotype occurred a few times. This chain joins TRBV6-2 or TRBV6-3 and TRBJ1-5; 10 nucleotides align to TRBD1. J was trimmed by 10 bases and V by 11 bases; bases with no gene match: 14. There are 14 residues in the CDR3. The V gene's germline CDR1 is MNHEY and CDR2 SVGEGT. This chain's CDR3 is CAGGDRGHVGPQHF. For the CDR3, the DNA is TGTGCCGGGGGGGACAGGGGACATGTCGGCCCCCAGCATTTT.

In this sample, this clonotype turned up a few times. This chain connects TRBV7-3 to TRBJ2-3; D gene uncertain. There are 17 residues in the CDR3. V was pared by 5 bases and J by 1 base, with 19 bases between. Germline CDR1 is SGHTA and CDR2 is FQGTGA. The CDR3 loop is CASSAALGIRGTDTQYF. The CDR3 region has the DNA TGTGCCAGCAGCGCGGCGCTAGGGATTAGGGGCACAGATACGCAGTATTTT.

This clonotype came up many times. The chain recombines TRBV6-6 with TRBJ2-1; TRBD2 matches at 11 bases. CDR3 size: 16 residues. V lost 2 bases and J lost 2; bases outside the gene matches: 2. Germline V gene sequence: CDR1 MNHNY, CDR2 SVGAGI (reference sequence). CDR3: CASSYTSGGTYNEQFF. CDR3 DNA: TGTGCCAGCAGTTACACTAGCGGGGGCACCTACAATGAGCAGTTCTTC.

This clonotype was counted at least ten times. V and J are TRBV11-2 and TRBJ2-5, with TRBD1 as a possible D gene (6 bases). V dropped 5 bases and J dropped 1 base, with 20 bases sitting between them. From germline, CDR1 is SGHAT and CDR2 FQNNGV. The CDR3 totals 17 residues. The CDR3 sequence: CASSKRGTGLVQETQYF. Here the CDR3 DNA reads TGTGCCAGCAGCAAGAGGGGTACAGGGTTGGTCCAAGAGACCCAGTACTTC.

About this clonotype itself: Being one base from a much bigger clone, this may be a read error. The chain links TRBV13 to TRBJ1-1; D may be TRBD1 (5 bases). Trimming shortened V by 5 bases and J by 0 bases, and 16 bases separated the two germline ends. Per the germline V gene, CDR1 is PRHDT and CDR2 is FYEKMQ (reference sequence). The CDR3 is 16 residues long. The CDR3 sequence is CASSRPTANLNTEAFF. The CDR3 DNA is TGTGCCAGCAGCAGACCGACAGCGAACTTGAACACTGAAGCTTTCTTT.

The sample holds a few counts of this clonotype. The V call is TRBV9, the J call TRBJ1-2; 7 bases map to TRBD1. The ends lost 2 bases at V and 3 bases at J; junction bases unmatched: 4. The V gene's germline CDR1 is SGDLS and CDR2 YYNGEE. CDR3 length: 14 residues. Here the CDR3 reads CASSVYGTDYGYTF. The CDR3 nucleotides are TGTGCCAGCAGCGTGTACGGGACAGACTATGGCTACACCTTC.

This clonotype was seen many times. The rearrangement uses TRBV28 and TRBJ1-2; 10 bases line up with TRBD1. CDR1 is MDHEN and CDR2 is SYDVKM in the germline V gene. V shed 4 bases and J 3 bases; nucleotides not matched to a gene: 2. The CDR3 contains 14 residues. The CDR3 DNA reads TGTGCCAGCAGTTGGACAGGGGGGGACTATGGCTACACCTTC. Translation gives CASSWTGGDYGYTF.

This clonotype was seen a handful of times. J is TRBJ1-2 and V is TRBV28; D remains unclear. The germline V gene encodes CDR1 MDHEN and CDR2 SYDVKM. The germline V and J ends were trimmed by 7 bases and 3 bases, with 12 bases remaining between them. CDR3 size: 13 residues. CDR3 sequence reads: CASTLSEDYGYTF. The CDR3, as DNA: TGTGCCAGCACCTTGAGTGAGGACTATGGCTACACCTTC.

This clonotype was found many times. The gene calls are TRBV2 and TRBJ2-1; TRBD2 might be the D (6 bases). The CDR3 extends over 14 amino acids. V was cut by 2 bases and J by 8 bases, with 13 bases left in between. Germline V gene sequence: CDR1 SNHLY, CDR2 FYNNEI. CDR3 amino acids: CASSELGGADEQFF. The CDR3 region has the DNA TGTGCCAGCAGTGAATTGGGGGGAGCCGATGAGCAGTTCTTC.

The chain links TRBV25-1 to TRBJ1-2; D is possibly TRBD1 (5 bases). The length of the CDR3 is 15 residues. Germline V lookup: CDR1 MGHDK, CDR2 SYGVNS. V lost 3 bases and J lost 2, with 13 bases in between. The CDR3 is CASSDGRGHNYGYTF. As DNA, the CDR3 is TGTGCCAGCAGTGATGGACGGGGCCACAACTATGGCTACACCTTC.

This clonotype was found many times. The chain couples TRBV11-2 to TRBJ2-5, with D maybe TRBD1 (5 bases). This CDR3 is built from 13 residues. Trimming cost V 5 bases and J 2 bases, with 9 bases left between them. CDR1 SGHAT and CDR2 FQNNGV come from the germline V gene. This chain's CDR3 is CASSQRQQETQYF. CDR3 DNA sequence: TGTGCCAGCAGCCAACGACAGCAAGAGACCCAGTACTTC.

In its sample, this clonotype was seen a few times. J is TRBJ1-1 and V is TRBV7-9, with D possibly being TRBD1 (6 bases). The CDR3 totals 15 residues. The ends were cut back, 0 bases at V and 0 bases at J, with 8 bases in the middle. CDR1 and CDR2 (germline): SEHNR, FQNEAQ (reference sequence). The CDR3 DNA follows: TGTGCCAGCAGCTTAGCGTGGGGGCTGAACACTGAAGCTTTCTTT. It is translated as CASSLAWGLNTEAFF.

The chain combines TRBV28 with TRBJ1-5; TRBD1 aligns across 10 bases. CDR3 size: 16 residues. V lost 3 bases to trimming and J lost 2 bases; unmatched junction nucleotides: 4. Germline V CDR1 and CDR2: MDHEN, SYDVKM. This chain's CDR3 is CASSFSGQGGNQPQHF. CDR3 nucleotide sequence: TGTGCCAGCAGTTTTAGTGGACAGGGGGGCAATCAGCCCCAGCATTTT.

This clonotype was seen a few times. This rearrangement joins TRBV6-1 to TRBJ2-7; TRBD1 matches 12 bases. The germline gives CDR1 MNHNS, CDR2 SASEGT. V shed 8 bases and J 5 bases; nucleotides not matched to a gene: 7. This CDR3 has 14 amino acids. The CDR3 DNA follows: TGTGCCAGCTGGGCGGGACAGGGGGCAAACGAGCAGTACTTC. Its protein product is CASWAGQGANEQYF.